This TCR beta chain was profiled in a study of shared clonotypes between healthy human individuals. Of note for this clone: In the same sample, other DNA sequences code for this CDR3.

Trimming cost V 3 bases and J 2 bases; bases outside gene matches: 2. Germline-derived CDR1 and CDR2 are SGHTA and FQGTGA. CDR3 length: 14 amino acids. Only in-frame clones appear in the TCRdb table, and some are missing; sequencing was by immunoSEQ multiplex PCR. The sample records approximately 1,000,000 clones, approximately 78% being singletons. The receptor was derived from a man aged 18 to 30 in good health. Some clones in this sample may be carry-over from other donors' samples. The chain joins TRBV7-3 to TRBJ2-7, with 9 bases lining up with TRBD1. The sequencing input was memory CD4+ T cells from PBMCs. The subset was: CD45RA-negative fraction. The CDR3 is CASSLDRGPYEQYF. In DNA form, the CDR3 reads TGTGCCAGCAGCTTGGACAGGGGCCCCTACGAGCAGTACTTC.